Listed below are T cell receptor beta chains from one sample, sequenced in a study of PD-1 blockade in classical Hodgkin lymphoma. Clones were read by immunoSEQ multiplex PCR, and TCRdb kept only the in-frame ones, dropping some. Among 100,000 or so clones listed, 90% were seen once. The specimen comprised peripheral blood mononuclear cells (PBMCs), sampled before the fourth cycle of nivolumab. The receptors come from a human donor with classical Hodgkin lymphoma. The CDR3 runs from the conserved cysteine through the conserved F or W. D genes are given only for firm matches. A row's size may be missing; if present it is once, few, many or a size class.

CASSYSIGVSGNTIYF | TGTGCCAGCAGTTACTCGATTGGTGTCTCTGGAAACACCATATATTTT | . | TRBJ1-3 | TRBV6-5 | once
CSVGTGGTEAFF | TGCAGCGTCGGGACAGGGGGCACTGAAGCTTTCTTT | TRBD1 | TRBJ1-1 | TRBV29-1 | few
CASSEIRQQYF | TGTGCCAGCAGTGAAATAAGGCAGCAGTACTTC | . | TRBJ2-7 | TRBV6-1 | once
CASSPTTGESGANVLTF | TGTGCCAGCTCACCAACAACAGGGGAGTCTGGGGCCAACGTCCTGACTTTC | TRBD1 | TRBJ2-6 | TRBV18 | .
CASSTGTGTEQFF | TGTGCCAGCAGTACCGGGACAGGGACTGAGCAGTTCTTC | TRBD1 | TRBJ2-1 | TRBV6-5 | once
CASRTGQGGYTF | TGTGCCAGCAGGACCGGGCAAGGAGGCTACACCTTC | . | TRBJ1-2 | TRBV6-6 | .
CSGGLAQETQYF | TGCAGCGGCGGACTAGCCCAAGAGACCCAGTACTTC | TRBD2 | TRBJ2-5 | TRBV29-1 | .
CASSQDFSGGADTQYF | TGCGCCAGCAGCCAAGATTTTAGCGGGGGGGCAGATACGCAGTATTTT | TRBD2 | TRBJ2-3 | TRBV4-3 | once
CASSPGQGSGNTIYF | TGTGCCAGCAGCCCCGGACAGGGCTCTGGAAACACCATATATTTT | TRBD1 | TRBJ1-3 | TRBV11-3 | .
CAWHPGRGYGYTF | TGTGCCTGGCACCCTGGCAGGGGGTATGGCTACACCTTC | TRBD1 | TRBJ1-2 | TRBV30 | .